A single sample is the source of the 17 T cell receptor beta chains below, sequenced in a study of T cells after yellow fever vaccination. TCRdb redid the calling of the 5' RACE reads with MiXCR, one entry per CDR3 protein. The sample gives some 240,000 distinct CDR3 sequences, around 3.1% of which show up once; around 3.3% is in the top ten. The sample here was CD4+ T cells sorted from PBMCs, taken 10 days after the yellow fever booster vaccination. The receptor source for this set is a young man who received the YFV17D yellow fever vaccine.

The chain joins TRBV6-2 or TRBV6-3 to TRBJ1-1, with D possibly being TRBD1 (5 bases). Germline V gene sequence: CDR1 MNHEY, CDR2 SVGEGT. The V end was cut by 5 bases, the J end by 1 base, with 14 bases between. CDR3 length: 15 residues. CDR3 residues: CASSPAGTGNTEAFF. CDR3 nucleotide sequence: TGTGCCAGCAGTCCGGCCGGGACGGGGAACACTGAAGCTTTCTTT.

This clonotype has only a few counts. This chain connects TRBV19 to TRBJ1-5; TRBD1 agrees at 7 bases. V trimming: 6 bases; J trimming: 7 bases; junction bases outside the gene matches: 18. CDR3 size: 17 residues. CDR1 is LNHDA, CDR2 SQIVND, per germline (reference sequence). The CDR3 region is CASSLRDRRGTGQPQHF. CDR3 in DNA: TGTGCCAGTAGCCTGAGGGACAGACGAGGTACGGGACAGCCCCAGCATTTT.

The chain carries TRBV4-3 and TRBJ2-3, with D perhaps TRBD1 (6 bases). There are 14 residues in the CDR3. Germline CDR1 reads LGHNA; CDR2 reads YSLEER. The V end lost 3 bases, the J end lost 3 bases, and 10 bases lay between the germline ends. The CDR3 loop reads CASSQDRTTDTQYF. The CDR3 bases are TGCGCCAGCAGCCAGGACAGAACGACAGATACGCAGTATTTT.

This clonotype has only a few counts. The chain joins TRBV10-3 to TRBJ1-1; TRBD1 might be the D (6 bases). Trimming pared 6 bases from V and 1 base from J, leaving 12 bases between. The germline gives CDR1 ENHRY, CDR2 SYGVKD. The CDR3 is made up of 14 amino acids. This chain's CDR3 is CAIRRGESNTEAFF. The CDR3 DNA reads TGTGCCATCAGGAGGGGGGAATCGAACACTGAAGCTTTCTTT.

The sample holds many counts of this clonotype. This chain connects TRBV21-1 to TRBJ2-7; TRBD2, as called in the table, went unchecked against the DNA. TRBV21-1 is a documented pseudogene. This CDR3 comprises 15 residues. In nucleotides, the CDR3 is TGTGCCAGCAGCAAACCTTCTAGCGGGGGTTACGAGCAGTACGTC. The encoded protein is CASSKPSSGGYEQYV.

J is TRBJ1-5 and V is TRBV29-1, with D tentatively TRBD1 (5 bases). Trimming removed 1 base at V and 8 bases at J, with 18 bases between. The germline gives CDR1 SQVTM, CDR2 ANQGSEA. The CDR3 extends over 15 amino acids. In nucleotides, the CDR3 is TGCAGCGTTGAAGTCCCCGGGACGGTGATCAAGCCCCAGCATTTT. As protein: CSVEVPGTVIKPQHF.

The chain joins TRBV10-2 to TRBJ2-7; TRBD1 matches 8 bases. This CDR3 has 14 residues. The ends lost 5 bases at V and 3 bases at J; junction bases unmatched: 6. Germline lookup yields CDR1 WSHSY and CDR2 SAAADI. The CDR3 is CASSSDRDSYEQYF. The DNA for the CDR3 is TGCGCCAGCAGTTCGGACAGGGACAGCTACGAGCAGTACTTC.

This clonotype has at least ten counts. The chain is built from TRBV7-9 and TRBJ2-5, with TRBD1 matching 8 bases. CDR1 and CDR2 (germline): SEHNR, FQNEAQ (reference sequence). Trimming took 5 bases from V and 1 from J; bases not matched to a gene: 6. The CDR3 has 15 amino acids. CDR3 in amino acids: CASSVSGTGQETQYF. Written as DNA, the CDR3 is TGTGCCAGCAGCGTTTCCGGGACAGGCCAAGAGACCCAGTACTTC.

This clonotype has a handful of counts. The CDR3 protein is CASSEPTGEREKLFF. In DNA, the CDR3 is TGTGCCAGCAGTGAACCCACAGGGGAGCGAGAAAAACTGTTTTTT. The rearrangement links TRBV25-1 to TRBJ1-4; 7 bases are a match to TRBD1. The CDR3 loop spans 15 amino acids. CDR1 is MGHDK and CDR2 is SYGVNS in the germline V gene. V shed 2 bases, J shed 8 bases, and the junction held 8 bases outside the gene matches. Filled out from reference TRBV25-1 and TRBJ1-4, the complete variable domain reads EADIYQTPRYLVIGTGKKITLECSQTMGHDKMYWYQQDPGMELHLIHYSYGVNSTEKGDLSSESTVSRIRTEHFPLTLESARPSHTSQYLCASSEPTGEREKLFFGSGTQLSVL.

In this sample, this clonotype turned up many times. The chain employs TRBV5-1 and TRBJ2-2, with 8 bases that match TRBD2. V lost 4 bases, J lost 1 base, and 3 bases stayed unmatched. In germline, CDR1 is SGHRS, CDR2 YFSETQ. The CDR3 length is 15 residues. CDR3 amino acids: CASSRSGVNTGELFF. In DNA form, the CDR3 reads TGCGCCAGCAGCCGTAGCGGGGTGAACACCGGGGAGCTGTTTTTT.

This clonotype was observed a handful of times. CDR3 in amino acids: CASSLVVSGSGGKLFF. The DNA of the CDR3 is TGTGCCAGCAGCTTAGTCGTGAGTGGCTCAGGGGGAAAACTGTTTTTT. The chain uses TRBV7-9 and TRBJ1-4; 7 nucleotides line up with TRBD1. Germline V gene lookup returns CDR1 SEHNR and CDR2 FQNEAQ (reference sequence). The CDR3 is made up of 16 amino acids. V shed 1 base, J shed 10 bases, and the junction held 12 bases outside the gene matches.

This clonotype showed up just a few times. The V gene is TRBV5-1, the J gene TRBJ1-2; 8 bases are shared with TRBD1. This CDR3 has 17 amino acids. Germline V gene data show CDR1 as SGHRS and CDR2 as YFSETQ. Trimming at V came to 4 bases and at J to 4 bases, leaving 15 bases not matched to a gene. In DNA, the CDR3 is TGCGCCAGCAGCCCCGGGACAGGCCAGCCCTTTGGCTATGGCTACACCTTC. It yields the protein CASSPGTGQPFGYGYTF.

There are many counts of this clonotype. The chain has TRBV19 and TRBJ2-7; D is perhaps TRBD2 (5 bases). This CDR3 region has 15 residues. V was cut by 3 bases and J by 7 bases, with 19 bases left in between. Looked up from germline, CDR1 is LNHDA and CDR2 is SQIVND (reference sequence). The chain's CDR3 is CASSMVGGSLLEQYF. CDR3 nucleotides: TGTGCCAGTAGTATGGTTGGAGGTTCCCTTCTGGAGCAGTACTTC.

The gene calls are TRBV7-2 and TRBJ2-1; D possibly corresponds to TRBD2 (5 bases). This CDR3 has 13 amino acids. V was trimmed by 5 bases and J by 5 bases, leaving 10 bases between them. The germline V gene encodes CDR1 SGHTA and CDR2 FQGNSA. The CDR3 is CASSPGLDNEQFF. The DNA for the CDR3 is TGTGCCAGCAGCCCCGGACTGGACAATGAGCAGTTCTTC.

The CDR3: CAISGGASFTDTQYF. DNA for the CDR3: TGTGCCATCAGTGGGGGCGCGTCGTTCACAGATACGCAGTATTTT. This chain joins TRBV10-3 and TRBJ2-3; D might be TRBD1 (5 bases). Germline V CDR1 and CDR2: ENHRY, SYGVKD. The CDR3 loop spans 15 amino acids. The V end lost 4 bases, the J end lost 2 bases, and 13 bases lay between the germline ends.

This chain links TRBV7-2 with TRBJ1-5; no definite D call. CDR1 and CDR2 from the germline V gene are SGHTA and FQGNSA. V lost 1 base to trimming and J lost 4 bases, with 11 bases between them. The CDR3 totals 15 residues. The CDR3 region has the DNA TGTGCCAGCAGCTTAGATTCGACACTTAATCAGCCCCAGCATTTT. This sequence encodes CASSLDSTLNQPQHF.

There are many counts of this clonotype. The chain combines TRBV20-1 with TRBJ1-2; perhaps TRBD1 as D (5 bases). Germline values: CDR1 DFQATT, CDR2 SNEGSKA (reference sequence). This CDR3 contains 15 residues. V lost 1 base, J lost 4 bases, and 16 bases lay in between. The CDR3 nucleotides read TGCAGTGCTAGAGTGCAGGGAAAAATTCCCTATGGCTACACCTTC. It codes for CSARVQGKIPYGYTF.